Described below is a single T cell receptor beta chain sequence and its context. Clones were sequenced by immunoSEQ multiplex PCR, and TCRdb holds only the in-frame ones, with some missing. The sample lists around 120,000 clones, roughly 90% occurring once. This record comes from a study of T cell responses to AZD1222 COVID-19 vaccine. CDR1 is SGHVS, CDR2 FQNEAQ, per germline. Germline trimming cut 3 bases from V and 10 bases from J; bases unmatched to any gene: 5. This CDR3 has 13 residues. The sequencing here drew on peripheral blood, taken on day 0 of AZD1222 vaccination. The chain is built from TRBV7-8 and TRBJ2-1; 8 bases map to TRBD1. This sequence originates from an adult in good health. CDR3 nucleotides: TGTGCCAGCAGCTTCCTGACAGGGGTCGAGCAGTTCTTC. Translating it yields CASSFLTGVEQFF.